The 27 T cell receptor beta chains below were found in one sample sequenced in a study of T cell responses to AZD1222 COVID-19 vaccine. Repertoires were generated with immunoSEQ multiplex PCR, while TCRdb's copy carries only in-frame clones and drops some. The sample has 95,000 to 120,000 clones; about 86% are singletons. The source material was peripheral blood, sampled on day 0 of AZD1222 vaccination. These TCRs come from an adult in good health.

The CDR3 nucleotides read TGTGCCAGCAGCCTCACCCTCGGCCCCGAAAAACTGTTTTTT. Amino acid sequence: CASSLTLGPEKLFF. The chain joins TRBV28 to TRBJ1-4; D gene uncertain. This CDR3 contains 14 residues. V was trimmed by 6 bases and J by 8 bases, leaving 16 bases between them. Germline CDR1 and CDR2: MDHEN and SYDVKM. The whole variable domain, remainder taken from reference TRBV28 and TRBJ1-4, is DVKVTQSSRYLVKRTGEKVFLECVQDMDHENMFWYRQDPGLGLRLIYFSYDVKMKEKGDIPEGYSVSREKKERFSLILESASTNQTSMYLCASSLTLGPEKLFFGSGTQLSVL.

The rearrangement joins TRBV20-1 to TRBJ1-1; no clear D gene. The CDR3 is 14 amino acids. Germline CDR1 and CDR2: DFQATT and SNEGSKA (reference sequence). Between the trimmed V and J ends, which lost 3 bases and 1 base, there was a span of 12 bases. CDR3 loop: CSASSPLWNTEAFF. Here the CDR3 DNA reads TGCAGTGCTAGTAGCCCCCTCTGGAACACTGAAGCTTTCTTT.

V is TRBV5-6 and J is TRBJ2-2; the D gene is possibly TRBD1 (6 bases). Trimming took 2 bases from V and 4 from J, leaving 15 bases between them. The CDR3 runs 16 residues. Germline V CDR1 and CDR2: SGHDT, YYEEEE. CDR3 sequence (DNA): TGTGCCAGCAGCTTCTGGGGGCGTGGGGGCACCGGGGAGCTGTTTTTT. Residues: CASSFWGRGGTGELFF. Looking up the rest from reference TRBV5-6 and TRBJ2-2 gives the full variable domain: DAGVTQSPTHLIKTRGQQVTLRCSPKSGHDTVSWYQQALGQGPQFIFQYYEEEERQRGNFPDRFSGHQFPNYSSELNVNALLLGDSALYLCASSFWGRGGTGELFFGEGSRLTVL.

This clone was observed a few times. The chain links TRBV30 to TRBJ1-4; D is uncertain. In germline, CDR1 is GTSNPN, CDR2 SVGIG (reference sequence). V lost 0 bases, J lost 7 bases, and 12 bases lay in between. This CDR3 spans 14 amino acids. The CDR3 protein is CAWSVPGVGEKLFF. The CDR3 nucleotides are TGTGCCTGGAGTGTACCCGGGGTTGGTGAAAAACTGTTTTTT.

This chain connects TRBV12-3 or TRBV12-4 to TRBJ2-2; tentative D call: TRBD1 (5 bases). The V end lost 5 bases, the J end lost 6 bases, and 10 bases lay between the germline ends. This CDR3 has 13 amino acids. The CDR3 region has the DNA TGTGCCAGCAGTCGGACATGGGCCGGGGAGCTGTTTTTT. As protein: CASSRTWAGELFF.

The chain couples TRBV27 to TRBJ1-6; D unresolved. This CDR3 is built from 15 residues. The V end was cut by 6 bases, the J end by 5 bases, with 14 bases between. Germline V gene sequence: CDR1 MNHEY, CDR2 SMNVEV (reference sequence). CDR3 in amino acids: CASRTYEVNNSPLHF. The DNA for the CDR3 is TGTGCCAGCAGAACCTACGAGGTCAATAATTCACCCCTCCACTTT.

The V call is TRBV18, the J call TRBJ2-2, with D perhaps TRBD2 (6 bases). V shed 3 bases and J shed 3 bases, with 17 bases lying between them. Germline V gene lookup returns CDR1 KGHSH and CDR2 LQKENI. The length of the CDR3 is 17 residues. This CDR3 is CASSPSGRTTYTGELFF. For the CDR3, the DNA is TGTGCCAGCTCACCTAGCGGACGGACTACCTACACCGGGGAGCTGTTTTTT.

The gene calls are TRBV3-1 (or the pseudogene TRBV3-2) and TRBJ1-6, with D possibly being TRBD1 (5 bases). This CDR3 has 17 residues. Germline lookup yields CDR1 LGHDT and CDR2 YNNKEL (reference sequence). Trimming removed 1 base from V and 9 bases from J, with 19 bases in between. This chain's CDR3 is CASSQGKLGGGGSPLHF. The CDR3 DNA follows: TGTGCCAGCAGCCAAGGTAAACTGGGGGGAGGTGGTTCACCCCTCCACTTT.

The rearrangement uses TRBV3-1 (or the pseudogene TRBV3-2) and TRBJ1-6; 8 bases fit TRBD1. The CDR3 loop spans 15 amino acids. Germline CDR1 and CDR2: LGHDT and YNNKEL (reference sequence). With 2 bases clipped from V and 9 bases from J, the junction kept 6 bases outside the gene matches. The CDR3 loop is CASSQSAGGGSPLHF. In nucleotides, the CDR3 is TGTGCCAGCAGCCAAAGTGCAGGGGGCGGTTCACCCCTCCACTTT.

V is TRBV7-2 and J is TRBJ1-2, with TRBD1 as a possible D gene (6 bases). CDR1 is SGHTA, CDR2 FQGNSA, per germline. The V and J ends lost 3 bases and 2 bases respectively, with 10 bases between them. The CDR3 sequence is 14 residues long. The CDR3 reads CASSFQQGNYGYTF. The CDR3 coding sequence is TGTGCCAGCAGCTTTCAACAGGGAAACTATGGCTACACCTTC.

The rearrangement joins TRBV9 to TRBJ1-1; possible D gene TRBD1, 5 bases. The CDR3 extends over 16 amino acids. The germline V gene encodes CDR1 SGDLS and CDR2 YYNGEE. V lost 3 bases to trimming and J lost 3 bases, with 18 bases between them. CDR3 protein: CASSGGIRSMDTEAFF. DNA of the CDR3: TGTGCCAGCAGCGGGGGCATAAGGTCGATGGACACTGAAGCTTTCTTT.

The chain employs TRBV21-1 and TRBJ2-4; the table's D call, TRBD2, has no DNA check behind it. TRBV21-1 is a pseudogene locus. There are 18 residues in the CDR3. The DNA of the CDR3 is TGTGCCTCCCCCGAGGGACTAGCGGGGGGTCGGGCCAAAAACATTCAGTACTTC. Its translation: CASPEGLAGGRAKNIQYF.

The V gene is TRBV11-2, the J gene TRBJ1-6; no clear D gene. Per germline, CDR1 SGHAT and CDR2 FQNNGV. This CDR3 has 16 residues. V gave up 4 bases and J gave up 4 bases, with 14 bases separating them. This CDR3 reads CASSSPGDWYNSPLHF. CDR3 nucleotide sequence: TGTGCCAGCAGCTCCCCCGGGGATTGGTATAATTCACCCCTCCACTTT.

The CDR3 nucleotides read TGTGCCAGCAGCGTAGGAGATTCTAATGAAAAACTGTTTTTT. Amino acids: CASSVGDSNEKLFF. The V call is TRBV9, the J call TRBJ1-4; D unclear. V dropped 0 bases and J dropped 3 bases, with 6 bases sitting between them. The germline V gene has CDR1 SGDLS and CDR2 YYNGEE. The CDR3 has 14 residues.

The CDR3 reads CASRGTAASTDTQYF. In nucleotides, the CDR3 is TGTGCCAGCAGGGGGACAGCTGCTAGCACAGATACGCAGTATTTT. The V call is TRBV6-5, the J call TRBJ2-3; 7 bases are a match to TRBD1. The CDR3 extends over 15 amino acids. Germline CDR1 is MNHEY and CDR2 is SVGAGI. The junction had 6 bases not matched to a gene; V was cut back by 6 bases and J by 0 bases.

CDR3 bases: TGTGCCATCAGTGAGTTACACGGGACAGGGGTTGAAAAACTGTTTTTT. Amino acid sequence: CAISELHGTGVEKLFF. This chain connects TRBV10-3 to TRBJ1-4, with TRBD1 matching over 10 bases. Trimming removed 1 base from V and 7 bases from J; junction bases left unmatched: 6. Germline V gene sequence: CDR1 ENHRY, CDR2 SYGVKD. This CDR3 has 16 residues.

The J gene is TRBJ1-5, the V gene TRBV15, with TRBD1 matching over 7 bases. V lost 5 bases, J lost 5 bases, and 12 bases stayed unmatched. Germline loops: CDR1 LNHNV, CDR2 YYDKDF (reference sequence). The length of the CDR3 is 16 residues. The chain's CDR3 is CATSPRGGGGHQPQHF. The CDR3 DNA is TGTGCCACCAGCCCTAGAGGTGGAGGGGGCCATCAGCCCCAGCATTTT.

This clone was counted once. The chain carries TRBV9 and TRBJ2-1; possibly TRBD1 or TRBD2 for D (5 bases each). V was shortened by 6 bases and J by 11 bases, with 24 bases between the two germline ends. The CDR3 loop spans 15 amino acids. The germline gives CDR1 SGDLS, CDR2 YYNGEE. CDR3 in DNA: TGTGCCAGCACCCTCGGCCGGGACCCTGGGGTGAAGCAGTTCTTC. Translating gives CASTLGRDPGVKQFF. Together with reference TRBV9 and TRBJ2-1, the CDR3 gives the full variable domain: DSGVTQTPKHLITATGQRVTLRCSPRSGDLSVYWYQQSLDQGLQFLIQYYNGEERAKGNILERFSAQQFPDLHSELNLSSLELGDSALYFCASTLGRDPGVKQFFGPGTRLTVL.

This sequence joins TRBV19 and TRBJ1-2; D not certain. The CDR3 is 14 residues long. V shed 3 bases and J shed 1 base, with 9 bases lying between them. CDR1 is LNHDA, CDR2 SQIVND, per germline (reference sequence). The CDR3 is CASSIAGFNYGYTF. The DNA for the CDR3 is TGTGCCAGTAGTATTGCCGGTTTTAACTATGGCTACACCTTC.

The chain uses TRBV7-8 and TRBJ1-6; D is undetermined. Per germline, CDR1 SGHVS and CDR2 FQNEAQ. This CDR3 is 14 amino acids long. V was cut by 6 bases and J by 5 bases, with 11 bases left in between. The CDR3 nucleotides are TGTGCCAGCAGAACCCGGGCCGATAATTCACCCCTCCACTTT. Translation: CASRTRADNSPLHF.

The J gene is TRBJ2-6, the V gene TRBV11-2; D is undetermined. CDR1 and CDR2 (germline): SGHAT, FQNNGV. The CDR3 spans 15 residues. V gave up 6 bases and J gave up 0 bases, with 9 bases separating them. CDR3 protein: CASRRTYSGANVLTF. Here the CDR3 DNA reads TGTGCCAGCAGACGAACCTACTCTGGGGCCAACGTCCTGACTTTC.

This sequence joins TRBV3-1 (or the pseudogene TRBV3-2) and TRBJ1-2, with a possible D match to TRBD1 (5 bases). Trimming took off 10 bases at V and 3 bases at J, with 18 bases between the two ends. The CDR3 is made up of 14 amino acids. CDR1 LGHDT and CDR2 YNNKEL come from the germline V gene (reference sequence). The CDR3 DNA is TGTGCCACCAGGAACCAGGGAGGGGACTATGGCTACACCTTC. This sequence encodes CATRNQGGDYGYTF.

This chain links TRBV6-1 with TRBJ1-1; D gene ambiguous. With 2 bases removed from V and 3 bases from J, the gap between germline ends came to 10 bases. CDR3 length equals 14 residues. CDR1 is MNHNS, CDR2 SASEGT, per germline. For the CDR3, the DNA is TGTGCCAGCAGTGAAACCCAGCAACACACTGAAGCTTTCTTT. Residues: CASSETQQHTEAFF.

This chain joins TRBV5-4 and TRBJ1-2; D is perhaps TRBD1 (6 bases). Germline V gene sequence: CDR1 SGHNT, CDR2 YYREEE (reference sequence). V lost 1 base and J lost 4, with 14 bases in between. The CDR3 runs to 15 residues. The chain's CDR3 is CASSLPNRESYGYTF. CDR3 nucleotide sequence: TGTGCCAGCAGCTTGCCTAACAGGGAAAGCTATGGCTACACCTTC. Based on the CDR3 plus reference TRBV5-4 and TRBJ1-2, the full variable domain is ETGVTQSPTHLIKTRGQQVTLRCSSQSGHNTVSWYQQALGQGPQFIFQYYREEENGRGNFPPRFSGLQFPNYSSELNVNALELDDSALYLCASSLPNRESYGYTFGSGTRLTVV.

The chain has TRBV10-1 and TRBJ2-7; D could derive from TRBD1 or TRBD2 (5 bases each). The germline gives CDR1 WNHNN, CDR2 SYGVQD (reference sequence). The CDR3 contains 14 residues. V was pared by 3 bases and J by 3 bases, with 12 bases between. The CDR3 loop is CASSDGGINYEQYF. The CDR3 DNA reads TGCGCCAGCAGTGATGGGGGAATAAACTACGAGCAGTACTTC.

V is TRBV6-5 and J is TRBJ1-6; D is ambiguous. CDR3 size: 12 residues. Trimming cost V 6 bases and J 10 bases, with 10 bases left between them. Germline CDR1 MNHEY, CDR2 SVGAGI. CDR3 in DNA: TGTGCCAGCAGGGCTCGTAGGTCACCCCTCCACTTT. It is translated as CASRARRSPLHF.

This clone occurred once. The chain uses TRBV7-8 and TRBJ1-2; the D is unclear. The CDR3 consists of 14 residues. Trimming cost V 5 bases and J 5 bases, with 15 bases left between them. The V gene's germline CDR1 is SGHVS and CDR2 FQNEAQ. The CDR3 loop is CASSPASVIYGYTF. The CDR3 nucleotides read TGTGCCAGCAGCCCAGCGTCGGTCATTTATGGCTACACCTTC.